These 12 T cell receptor gamma chains originate from one sample sequenced in a study of γδ T cells in repeated Plasmodium falciparum infection. TCRdb repeated clone calling on the multiplex PCR reads with CATT. The data show 27,000 or so gamma-chain clones, with over 1.3% seen just once and just under 20% held by the top ten. Vgamma9/Vdelta2+ and Vdelta2-negative gammadelta T cells were flow-sorted from PBMC for bulk sequencing. The sequenced sample consisted of gamma-delta T cells from blood. Every receptor here comes from a pool of human donors (malaria-infected and uninfected, not separated).

This clone occurred a few times. One base separates it from a far larger clone, so it is likely a read error. This rearrangement joins TRGV4 to TRGJ1 or TRGJ2. The J gene is not listed in TCRdb, so it was assigned here from a DNA match to germline. Germline assignment: CDR1 EGSTGY and CDR2 YDSYTSSV. The CDR3 is made up of 9 amino acids. The V and J ends lost 11 bases and 9 bases, in that order; junction bases with no gene match: 7. CDR3 in amino acids: CAMVCKKLF. CDR3 bases: TGTGCCATGGTTTGTAAGAAACTCTTT.

This clone occurred a few times. A far larger clone is just one base off, so this is likely a read error. Other DNA sequences from this sample encode an identical CDR3 as well. The genes are TRGV9 and TRGJP. TCRdb is silent on the J gene; assignment here came from matching the DNA to germline. The CDR3 extends over 17 amino acids. Germline CDR1 and CDR2: GITISATS and ISYDGTV (reference sequence). CDR3 in DNA: TGTGCCTTGTGGGAGAATACTCAAGAGCTGGGCAAAAAAATCAAGGTATTT. Translating gives CALWENTQELGKKIKVF.

About this clone: A read error is likely here: a far larger clone is one base away. Other DNA sequences in the sample encode the same CDR3. The V and J genes are TRGV9 and TRGJP. TCRdb does not report a J gene; here it was assigned by matching the DNA to germline references. CDR1 and CDR2 from the germline V gene are GITISATS and ISYDGTV (reference sequence). The CDR3 covers 17 residues. The CDR3 DNA reads TGTGCCCTGTGGGAGGACCGGCAAGAGTTGGGCAAAAAAATCAAGGTATTT. It translates to CALWEDRQELGKKIKVF.

Remarks on this clone: The protein TCRdb lists belongs to a much larger clone and differs from this DNA's translation at residue 12, which points to a read error; the protein shown is made from the DNA. With the J gene uncalled, the V gene is TRGV3. CDR1 is VTNTFY, CDR2 YDVSTARD, per germline (reference sequence). CDR3 length: 13 amino acids. The CDR3 reads CATWDRPMIRKIF. CDR3 DNA: TGTGCCACCTGGGACAGGCCGATGATAAGAAAAATCTTT.

The sample holds a few counts of this clone. TCRdb's protein for this DNA is that of a much larger clone and differs from the translation at residue 8, likely a read error; the protein shown is the DNA translation. The chain has TRGV5 and TRGJ1 or TRGJ2. The CDR3 sequence is 13 residues long. After removal of 6 bases from V and 6 bases from J, the junction contained 11 bases not matched to a gene. Germline V gene data show CDR1 as VINAFY and CDR2 as YDVSNSKD. The CDR3 region has the DNA TGTGCCACCTGGACCCACCGGTGTTATAAGAAACTCTTT. Its translation: CATWTHRCYKKLF.

This clone was detected ten times or more. TCRdb attributes to this sequence the protein of a much larger clone, which differs from the DNA translation at residue 14; a read error is likely, and the protein displayed is translated from the DNA. This sequence joins TRGV9 and TRGJP. The germline V gene encodes CDR1 GITISATS and CDR2 ISYDGTV (reference sequence). This CDR3 spans 17 amino acids. For the CDR3, the DNA is TGTGCCTTGTGGGAGGTGTCCCAAGAGTTGGGCAAAAAAGTCAAGGTATTT. Translated, it gives CALWEVSQELGKKVKVF.

In this sample, this clone turned up a few times. The protein TCRdb gives is from a much larger clone and does not agree with this DNA's translation at residue 16, likely a read error; the protein shown here comes from the DNA. The identical CDR3 is also encoded by other nucleotide sequences in the sample. The J gene went uncalled, whereas the V gene is TRGV9. Germline CDR1 reads GITISATS; CDR2 reads ISYDGTV (reference sequence). The CDR3 length is 18 residues. The CDR3 here is CALWEVQPQELGKKIEVF. In nucleotides, the CDR3 is TGTGCCTTGTGGGAGGTGCAGCCCCAAGAGTTGGGCAAAAAGATCGAGGTATTT.

Note on this clone: This may be a read error, as it is one base from a much larger clone. The chain employs TRGV3 and TRGJP2. Assignment of the J gene here rests on matching the DNA to germline, because TCRdb gives none. This CDR3 contains 14 residues. Germline-derived CDR1 and CDR2 are VTNTFY and YDVSTARD (reference sequence). The DNA for the CDR3 is TGTGCCACCTGGGACAGGGGTAGCGATTGGATCAAGACGTTT. It encodes CATWDRGSDWIKTF.

This clone appeared a few times. A read error is likely here: a far larger clone is one base away. Other DNA sequences within the sample encode an identical CDR3. The chain links TRGV9 to TRGJP1. Germline matching of the DNA provided the J gene here, since TCRdb leaves it blank. The CDR3 has 12 amino acids. Germline lookup yields CDR1 GITISATS and CDR2 ISYDGTV (reference sequence). The CDR3 DNA reads TGCGCCTTGTGGGAGCCCAGTGGGTTCAAGATATTT. Translating it yields CALWEPSGFKIF.

About this clone itself: A far larger clone differs by one base, so this is likely a read error. The same CDR3 arises from other DNA sequences in this sample as well. This chain connects TRGV9 to TRGJP. Unmatched junction bases numbered 7, after V lost 1 base and J lost 7 bases. There are 17 residues in the CDR3. The germline V gene has CDR1 GITISATS and CDR2 ISYDGTV (reference sequence). CDR3: CALWEVSLELGKKIKVF. The CDR3 DNA sequence: TGTGCCTTGTGGGAGGTTAGCTTGGAGTTGGGCAAAAAAATCAAGGTATTT.

This clone was counted ten times or more. The chain employs TRGV8 and TRGJ1 or TRGJ2. The CDR3 contains 13 residues. Germline CDR1 reads VENAVY; CDR2 reads YDSYNSRV. Unmatched junction bases numbered 4, after V lost 5 bases and J lost 0 bases. The CDR3 bases are TGTGCCACCTGGGCCTGGAATTATTATAAGAAACTCTTT. It codes for CATWAWNYYKKLF.

This clone has ten or more counts. The translation of this DNA and the TCRdb protein of a much larger clone differ at residue 4, probably owing to a read error; the protein shown here is translated from the DNA. Other DNA sequences of this sample code for an identical CDR3. The chain couples TRGV2 to TRGJ1 or TRGJ2. Germline matching of the DNA provided the J gene here, since TCRdb leaves it blank. CDR3 length: 14 residues. In germline, CDR1 is EGSNGY, CDR2 YDSYNSKV. The CDR3 sequence is CATRDGPNYYKKLF. CDR3 coding DNA: TGTGCCACCAGGGACGGCCCGAATTATTATAAGAAACTCTTT.